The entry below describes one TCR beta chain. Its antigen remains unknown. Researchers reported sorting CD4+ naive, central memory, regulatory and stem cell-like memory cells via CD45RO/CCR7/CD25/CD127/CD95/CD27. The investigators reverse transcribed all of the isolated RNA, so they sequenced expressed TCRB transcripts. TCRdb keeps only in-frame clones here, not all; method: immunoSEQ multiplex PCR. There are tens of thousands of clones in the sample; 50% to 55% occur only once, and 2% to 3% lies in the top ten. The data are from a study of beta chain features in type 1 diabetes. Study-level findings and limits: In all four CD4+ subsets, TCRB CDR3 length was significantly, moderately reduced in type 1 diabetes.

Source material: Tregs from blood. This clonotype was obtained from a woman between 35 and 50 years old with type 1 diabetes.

CDR3 DNA sequence: TGTGCCAGTAGCCGTGGGGGGACAGGGGACCGCGACACTGAAGCTTTCTTT. Translated, it gives CASSRGGTGDRDTEAFF. The V and J genes are TRBV19 and TRBJ1-1, with 10 nucleotides matching TRBD1. CDR3 length: 17 amino acids. Germline-derived CDR1 and CDR2 are LNHDA and SQIVND (reference sequence). V was clipped by 6 bases and J by 3 bases; unmatched bases: 13.